This record covers a single T cell receptor beta chain. This clonotype has a handful of counts. The specificity of this receptor is unknown. Per-base quality was not reported, and no clone a single base away is much larger than it. The sample belongs to a study of regulatory T cells in long-lasting Graves disease (dated by TCRdb to the early 2020s). Background for the entire study: In the newly diagnosed Graves' disease group, patients had been taking antithyroid drugs for less than 3 months. The study was conducted in China and was registered as a clinical trial. Peripheral blood TCR sequencing and RNA sequencing compared persistent Graves' disease patients with newly diagnosed Graves' disease patients. A total of roughly 33 samples underwent TCR sequencing: around 13 from persistent and approximately 20 from newly diagnosed Graves' disease patients. The research as a whole found: Sequencing and analysis were restricted to the TCR beta chain. The authors acknowledged the small sample size as a limitation that may reduce accuracy. Compared with newly diagnosed patients, persistent Graves' disease patients had lower TCR Shannon entropy and fewer highly expanded clones, which suggests clonal expansion. Peripheral blood alone was examined, since thyroid tissue, which constituted the primary lesion, could not be accessed. TRBV28, TRBJ1-2 and TRBJ2-5 were preferentially used in persistent disease, while TRBV20-1 and TRBJ2-1 were favored in newly diagnosed disease. Patients with persistent disease shared more public clonotypes (about 2,500) than newly diagnosed patients did (966).

Explained via the paper, the time point label denotes: newly diagnosed GD, antithyroid drugs for less than 3 months. For both TCR sequencing and RNA sequencing, RNA was extracted from PBMCs using TRIzol. The diagnosis of Graves' disease followed American Thyroid Association guidelines. Recruitment of patients was carried out at an endocrinology department in Xi'an, China. Each patient gave 8.5 to 9.5 milliliters of peripheral blood, collected in an EDTA anticoagulant tube. PBMCs were isolated by Ficoll Paque Plus density gradient separation without further T cell sorting. RNA quality was checked with an Agilent 2100 Bioanalyzer and agarose gel, and concentration with a NanoDrop 2000. Spanning cysteine to phenylalanine, the CDR3 consists of 15 amino acids. Kept here is only the CDR3 DNA, which spans 45 bases and is read in frame from base 1. V ends up 6 bases short and J 5 bases short, with an unmatched junction base count of 11. Sequences MDHEN (CDR1) and SYDVKM (CDR2) are obtained from the germline V gene.

Libraries were built with multiplex PCR. Sequencing took place on an Illumina HiSeq 4000. To build TCR beta libraries, CDR3 regions were amplified by Arm-PCR using iRepertoire HTBI primers. Before sequencing, the PCR products went through gel purification. The study's processing was this. A total of under 80 TRBV and 14 TRBJ segments were identified across samples and were used for gene usage analysis of CDR3 amino acid clonotypes. COPE and FqMerger were used to merge filtered high-quality paired reads into contigs. Contigs were aligned with BLAST to IMGT TRBV, TRBD and TRBJ reference genes, and CDR3 was defined per IMGT. Highly expanded clones were defined as clonotypes with a frequency above 0.1%. Shannon entropy served as the measure of repertoire diversity, while the Gini coefficient captured V-J evenness. Clonotypes shared by more than one individual were considered public. Clones were called with MiXCR by TCRdb after fastp trimmed the public reads at Q25, and only in-frame beta chains were retained. Every entry covers one CDR3 protein and lists the most common genes and DNA from its rows. What appears here as the V and J calls and clone size reflects TCRdb's work, not the paper's. The sample table records hundreds of thousands of distinct CDR3 sequences; approximately 15% of these occur just once. The leading ten clones occupy 18% of the sample.

These records were also assigned to another study, of T cells in Graves' hyperthyroidism and ophthalmopathy. Reported in the second study: A patient counted as having stable Graves' hyperthyroidism if no progression to ophthalmopathy occurred over 18 months of follow-up. The hyperthyroidism patients were between 18 and 65 years old and newly diagnosed, with a disease duration of less than 2 months. Exclusion was applied to patients with uncontrolled infections, other autoimmune diseases, pregnancy or lactation. Diagnoses relied on clinical symptoms, serum thyroxine and TRAb, thyroid ultrasound and orbital computed tomography. The first round of RT-PCR for the TCR CDR3 was performed with the HTBI primer set and the Qiagen OneStep RT-PCR kit. Most expanded thyroid clonotypes (frequency above 0.001) were also detected in blood, suggesting blood repertoires may reflect thyroid immune responses. A 13 V-J signature model separated ophthalmopathy from stable hyperthyroidism, with 87.88% sensitivity and roughly 81% specificity in cross-validation and 80%/75% in testing. In validation, progression to ophthalmopathy was predicted by the model with 70.59% sensitivity and around 75% specificity, a median of 6.5 months before onset. To identify distinguishing TCR V-J signatures, a discovery cohort of 90 to 100 patients was used, comprising 40 to 45 with Graves' ophthalmopathy and some 60 with stable Graves' hyperthyroidism. Prospective prediction of ophthalmopathy was tested in an independent validation cohort of 18 to 20 hyperthyroidism patients and around 16 patients who later progressed to ophthalmopathy. For training and testing, the 80 to 100 patients in the discovery cohort were randomly divided in a 7:3 ratio. In about six Graves' hyperthyroidism patients, the study also compared T-cell repertoires from thyroid tissue with T-cell repertoires from blood. Once sampling was done, hyperthyroidism patients were given methimazole at a starting dose of 30 mg daily, whereas ophthalmopathy patients were given high-dose intravenous methylprednisolone. Libraries were constructed in a second round of multiplex PCR, after which size selection and purification were performed. Libraries were sequenced paired-end with 100 bp reads on an Illumina HiSeq2000. SOAPnuke was used to process the raw data, with reads discarded if the reads contained adapters or uncalled bases, had a mean Phred below 15, or lacked an exact constant-primer or identifier match. High-quality paired reads were merged using COPE v1.2.5, and each unique nucleotide sequence was defined as a clonotype. MiTCR v1.1 was used to align clonotypes to the IMGT TRBV, TRBD and TRBJ reference segments. The analysis was restricted to V-J combinations with a frequency above 0.0001, which together covered over 99% of the repertoires. The TCS score was defined as F50 (clonal expansion) divided by E x V (chaos), with BLOSUM62-based TCRdist calculated between CDR3 peptides within each V-J. Welch's t-statistics and random forest reduced 514 V-J features to about 13, which were used in a naive Bayes classifier (R e1071). Sample size was not statistically predetermined, and investigators were not blinded to group allocation. TCR Vbeta CDR3 sequencing of fewer than 150 peripheral blood samples (43 ophthalmopathy, 75 to 80 hyperthyroidism and around 17 progressor patients) is reported in the paper.

The sequence was obtained from a woman aged 25-40 years with Graves disease. Donor details come from another sample of the same person, matched by shared clones. This chain joins TRBV28 to TRBJ1-2, and 8 bases in between align with TRBD1. The sequences come from peripheral blood mononuclear cells (PBMCs), collected at new diagnosis, from a patient treated with antithyroid drugs. Here is the DNA: TGTGCCAGCAGCAATAGGACAGGGAGGGTTTATGGCTACACCTTC. It codes for CASSNRTGRVYGYTF.